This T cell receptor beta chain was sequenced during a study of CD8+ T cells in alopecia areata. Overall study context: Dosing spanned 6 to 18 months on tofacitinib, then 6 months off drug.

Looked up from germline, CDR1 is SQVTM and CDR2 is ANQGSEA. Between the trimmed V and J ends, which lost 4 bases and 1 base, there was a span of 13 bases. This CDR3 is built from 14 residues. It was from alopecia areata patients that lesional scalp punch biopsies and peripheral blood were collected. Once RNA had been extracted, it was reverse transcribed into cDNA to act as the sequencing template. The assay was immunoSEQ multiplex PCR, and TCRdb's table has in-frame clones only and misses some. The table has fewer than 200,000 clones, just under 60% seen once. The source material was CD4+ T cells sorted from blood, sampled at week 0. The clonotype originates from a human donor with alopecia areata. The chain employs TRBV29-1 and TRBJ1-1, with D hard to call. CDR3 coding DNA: TGCAGCGTTGTGACACCCCCAGGGAACACTGAAGCTTTCTTT. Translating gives CSVVTPPGNTEAFF.